Reported below is one T cell receptor beta chain. TCRdb's table, derived via immunoSEQ multiplex PCR, lists solely in-frame clones and lacks some. Among around 17,000 clones listed, approximately 96% were seen once. These data originate in a study of T cell changes during pregnancy in multiple sclerosis. CDR3 length equals 16 residues. This TCR derives from a female donor with multiple sclerosis, enrolled in a pregnancy study. Sample: peripheral blood, taken in the third trimester of pregnancy. The rearrangement joins TRBV21-1 to TRBJ2-1; the table's D gene call, TRBD1, was not cross checked with the DNA. TRBV21-1 is an annotated pseudogene. The CDR3 nucleotides read TGTGCCAGCAGCAAGGGGGCCCGGACCCCGGCGGATGAGCAGTTCTTC. Its translation: CASSKGARTPADEQFF.